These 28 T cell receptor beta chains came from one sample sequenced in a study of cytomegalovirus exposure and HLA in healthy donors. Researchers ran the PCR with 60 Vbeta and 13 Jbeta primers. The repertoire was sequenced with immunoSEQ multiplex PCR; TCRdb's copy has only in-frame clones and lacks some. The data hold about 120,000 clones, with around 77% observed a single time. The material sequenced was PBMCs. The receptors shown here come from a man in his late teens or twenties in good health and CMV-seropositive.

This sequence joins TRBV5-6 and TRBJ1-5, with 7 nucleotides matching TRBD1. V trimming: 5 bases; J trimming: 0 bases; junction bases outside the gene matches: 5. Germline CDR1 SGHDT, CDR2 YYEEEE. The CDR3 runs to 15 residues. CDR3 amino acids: CASSRDSYSNQPQHF. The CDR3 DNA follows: TGTGCCAGCAGTAGGGACAGCTATAGCAATCAGCCCCAGCATTTT.

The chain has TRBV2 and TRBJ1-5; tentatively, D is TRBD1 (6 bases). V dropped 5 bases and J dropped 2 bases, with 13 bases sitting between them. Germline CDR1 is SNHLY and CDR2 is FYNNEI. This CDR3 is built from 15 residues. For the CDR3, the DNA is TGTGCCAGCAGTCGCCAGGGGAGGGGCAATCAGCCCCAGCATTTT. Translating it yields CASSRQGRGNQPQHF.

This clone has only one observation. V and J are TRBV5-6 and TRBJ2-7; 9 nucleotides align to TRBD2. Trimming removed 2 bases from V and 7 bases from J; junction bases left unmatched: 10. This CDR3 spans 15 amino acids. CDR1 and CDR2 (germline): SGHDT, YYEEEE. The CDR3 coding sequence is TGTGCCAGCAGCTTAATAGCGGGGGTGCCTAGAGAGCAGTACTTC. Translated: CASSLIAGVPREQYF.

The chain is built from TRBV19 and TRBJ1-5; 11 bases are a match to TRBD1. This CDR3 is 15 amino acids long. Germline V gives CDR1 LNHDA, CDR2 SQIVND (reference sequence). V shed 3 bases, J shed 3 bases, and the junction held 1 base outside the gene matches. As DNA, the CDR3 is TGTGCCAGTAGTATGGGACAGGGGGACAATCAGCCCCAGCATTTT. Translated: CASSMGQGDNQPQHF. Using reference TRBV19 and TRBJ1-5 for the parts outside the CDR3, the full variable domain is DGGITQSPKYLFRKEGQNVTLSCEQNLNHDAMYWYRQDPGQGLRLIYYSQIVNDFQKGDIAEGYSVSREKKESFPLTVTSAQKNPTAFYLCASSMGQGDNQPQHFGDGTRLSIL.

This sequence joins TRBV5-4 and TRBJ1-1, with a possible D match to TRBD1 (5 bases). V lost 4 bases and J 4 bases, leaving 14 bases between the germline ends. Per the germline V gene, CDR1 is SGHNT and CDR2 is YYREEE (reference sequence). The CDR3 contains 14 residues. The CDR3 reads CASSPGLKVTEAFF. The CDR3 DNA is TGTGCCAGCAGCCCGGGACTAAAGGTCACTGAAGCTTTCTTT.

CDR3 in amino acids: CASSYTSDRRNYGYTF. The CDR3 coding sequence is TGTGCCAGCAGTTACACGTCCGACAGGCGCAACTATGGCTACACCTTC. The chain links TRBV6-5 to TRBJ1-2; a possible D gene is TRBD1 (6 bases). V lost 2 bases and J lost 2, with 15 bases in between. From germline, CDR1 is MNHEY and CDR2 SVGAGI. The CDR3 sequence is 16 residues long.

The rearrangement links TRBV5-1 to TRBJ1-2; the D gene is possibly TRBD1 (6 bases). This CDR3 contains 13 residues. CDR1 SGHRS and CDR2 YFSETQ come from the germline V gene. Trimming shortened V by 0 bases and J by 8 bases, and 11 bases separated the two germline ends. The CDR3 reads CASSLDRAGGYTF. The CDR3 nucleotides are TGCGCCAGCAGCTTGGACAGGGCCGGGGGCTACACCTTC. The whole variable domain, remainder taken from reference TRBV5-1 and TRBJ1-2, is KAGVTQTPRYLIKTRGQQVTLSCSPISGHRSVSWYQQTPGQGLQFLFEYFSETQRNKGNFPGRFSGRQFSNSRSEMNVSTLELGDSALYLCASSLDRAGGYTFGSGTRLTVV.

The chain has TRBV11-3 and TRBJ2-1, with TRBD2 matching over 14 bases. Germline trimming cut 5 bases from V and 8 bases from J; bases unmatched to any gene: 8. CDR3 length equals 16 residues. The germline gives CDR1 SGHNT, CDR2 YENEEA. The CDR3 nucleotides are TGTGCCAGCAGCGCCACGCCGGGACTAGCGGGAGATGAGCAGTTCTTC. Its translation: CASSATPGLAGDEQFF.

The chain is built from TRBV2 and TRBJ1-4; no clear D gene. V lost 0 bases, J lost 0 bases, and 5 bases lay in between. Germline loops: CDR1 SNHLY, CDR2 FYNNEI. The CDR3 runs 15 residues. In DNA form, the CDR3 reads TGTGCCAGCAGTGAAGCGCGGGCAACTAATGAAAAACTGTTTTTT. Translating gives CASSEARATNEKLFF.

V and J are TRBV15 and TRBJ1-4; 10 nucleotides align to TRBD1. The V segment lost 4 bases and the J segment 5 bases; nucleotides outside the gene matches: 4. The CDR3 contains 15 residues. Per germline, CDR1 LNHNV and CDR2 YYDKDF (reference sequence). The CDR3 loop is CATSKDRGPNEKLFF. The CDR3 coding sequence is TGTGCCACCAGCAAAGACAGGGGGCCGAATGAAAAACTGTTTTTT.

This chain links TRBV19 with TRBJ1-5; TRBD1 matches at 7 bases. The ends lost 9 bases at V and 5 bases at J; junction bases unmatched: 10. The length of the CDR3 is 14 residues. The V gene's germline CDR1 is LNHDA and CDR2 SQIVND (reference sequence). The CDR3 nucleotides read TGTGCCAGCCGATTTAGGGGGCTCGATCAGCCCCAGCATTTT. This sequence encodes CASRFRGLDQPQHF.

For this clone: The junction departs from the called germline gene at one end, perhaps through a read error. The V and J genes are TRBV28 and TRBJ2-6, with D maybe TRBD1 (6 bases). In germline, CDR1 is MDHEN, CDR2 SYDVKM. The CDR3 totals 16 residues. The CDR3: CASTLTGISGANGLTF. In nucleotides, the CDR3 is TGTGCCAGCACCTTAACAGGGATCTCTGGGGCCAACGGCCTGACTTTC.

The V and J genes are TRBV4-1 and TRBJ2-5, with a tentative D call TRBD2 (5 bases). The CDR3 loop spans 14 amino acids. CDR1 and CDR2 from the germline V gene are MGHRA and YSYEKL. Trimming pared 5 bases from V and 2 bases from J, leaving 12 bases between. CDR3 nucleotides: TGCGCCAGCAGCAGCGGCACTGCACAAGAGACCCAGTACTTC. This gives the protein CASSSGTAQETQYF.

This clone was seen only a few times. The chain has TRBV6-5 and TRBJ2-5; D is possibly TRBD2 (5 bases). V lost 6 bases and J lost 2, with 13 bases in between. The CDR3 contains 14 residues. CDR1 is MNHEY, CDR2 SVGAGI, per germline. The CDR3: CASSPRGPQETQYF. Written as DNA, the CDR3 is TGTGCCAGCAGCCCGAGAGGGCCGCAAGAGACCCAGTACTTC.

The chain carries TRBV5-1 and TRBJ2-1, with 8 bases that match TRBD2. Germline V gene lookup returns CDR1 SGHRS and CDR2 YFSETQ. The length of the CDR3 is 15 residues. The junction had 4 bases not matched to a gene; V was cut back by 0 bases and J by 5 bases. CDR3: CASSLDGGAHNEQFF. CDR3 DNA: TGCGCCAGCAGCTTGGACGGGGGGGCCCACAATGAGCAGTTCTTC.

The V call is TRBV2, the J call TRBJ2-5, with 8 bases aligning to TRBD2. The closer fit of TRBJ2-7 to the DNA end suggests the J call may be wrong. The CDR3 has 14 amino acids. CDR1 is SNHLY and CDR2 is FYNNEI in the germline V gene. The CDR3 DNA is TGTGCCAGCAGGGTAACTAGCGGCACCTACGAGCAGTACTTC. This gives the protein CASRVTSGTYEQYF.

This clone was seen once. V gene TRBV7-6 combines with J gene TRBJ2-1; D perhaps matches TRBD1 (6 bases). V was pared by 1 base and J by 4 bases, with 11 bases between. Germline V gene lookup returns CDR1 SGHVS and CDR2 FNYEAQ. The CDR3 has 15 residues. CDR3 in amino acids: CASSLVGAGYNEQFF. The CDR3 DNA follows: TGTGCCAGCAGCTTAGTGGGGGCTGGGTACAATGAGCAGTTCTTC.

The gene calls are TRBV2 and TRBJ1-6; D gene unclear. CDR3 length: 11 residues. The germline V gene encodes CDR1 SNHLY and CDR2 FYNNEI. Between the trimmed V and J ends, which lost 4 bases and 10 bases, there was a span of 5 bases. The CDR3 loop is CASSVSSPLHF. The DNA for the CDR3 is TGTGCCAGCAGTGTTAGCTCACCCCTCCACTTT.

CDR3 DNA sequence: TGTGCCAGCAGTGAGGGTAGGGGCCTTGGGTCCACTGAAGCTTTCTTT. Protein: CASSEGRGLGSTEAFF. The V and J genes are TRBV6-1 and TRBJ1-1, with D possibly being TRBD1 (5 bases). V was pared by 3 bases and J by 4 bases, with 18 bases between. This CDR3 is 16 amino acids long. Germline assignment: CDR1 MNHNS and CDR2 SASEGT.

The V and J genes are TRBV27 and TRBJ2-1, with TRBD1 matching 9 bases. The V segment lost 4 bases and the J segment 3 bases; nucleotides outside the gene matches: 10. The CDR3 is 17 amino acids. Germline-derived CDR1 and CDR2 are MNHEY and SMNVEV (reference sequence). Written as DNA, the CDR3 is TGTGCCAGCAGTTCCTACAGGGGGCAAGGCAACTACAATGAGCAGTTCTTC. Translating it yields CASSSYRGQGNYNEQFF.

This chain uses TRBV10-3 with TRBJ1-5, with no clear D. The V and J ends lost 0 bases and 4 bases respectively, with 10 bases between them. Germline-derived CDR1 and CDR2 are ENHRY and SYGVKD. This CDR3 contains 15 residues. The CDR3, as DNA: TGTGCCATCAGTGAGTCAACAGCAAAAAATCAGCCCCAGCATTTT. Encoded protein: CAISESTAKNQPQHF.

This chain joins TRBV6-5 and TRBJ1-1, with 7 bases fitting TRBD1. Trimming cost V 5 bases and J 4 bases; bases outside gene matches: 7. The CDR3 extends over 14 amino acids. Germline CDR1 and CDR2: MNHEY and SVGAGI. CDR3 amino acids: CASSDQGEGTEAFF. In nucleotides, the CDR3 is TGTGCCAGCAGTGATCAGGGGGAAGGCACTGAAGCTTTCTTT.

In DNA form, the CDR3 reads TGTGCCAGCAGCTTAGGTAATAGCTTTCACGAGCAGTACTTC. Protein product: CASSLGNSFHEQYF. The V and J genes are TRBV7-9 and TRBJ2-5; no clear D. TRBJ2-7 matches the DNA end more closely, so the J call is doubtful. The germline gives CDR1 SEHNR, CDR2 FQNEAQ (reference sequence). This CDR3 is built from 14 residues.

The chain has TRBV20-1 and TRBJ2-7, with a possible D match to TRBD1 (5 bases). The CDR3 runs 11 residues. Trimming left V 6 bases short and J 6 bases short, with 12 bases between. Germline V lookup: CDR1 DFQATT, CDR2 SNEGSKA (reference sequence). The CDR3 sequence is CSANAGIEQYF. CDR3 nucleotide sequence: TGCAGTGCAAACGCAGGGATCGAGCAGTACTTC.

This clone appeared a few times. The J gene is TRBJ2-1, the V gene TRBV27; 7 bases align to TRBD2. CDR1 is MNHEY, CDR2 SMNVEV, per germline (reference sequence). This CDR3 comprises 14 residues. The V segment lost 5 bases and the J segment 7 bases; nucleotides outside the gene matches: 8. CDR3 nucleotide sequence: TGTGCCAGCAGTCCCCTCAGCGGGAAGAATGAGCAGTTCTTC. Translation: CASSPLSGKNEQFF.

The CDR3 sequence: CASSLSGLANTGELFF. CDR3 nucleotides: TGTGCCAGCAGCTTAAGCGGTCTCGCGAACACCGGGGAGCTGTTTTTT. The chain carries TRBV7-9 and TRBJ2-2, with D maybe TRBD2 (5 bases). This CDR3 contains 16 residues. Germline V gives CDR1 SEHNR, CDR2 FQNEAQ (reference sequence). The V and J ends lost 2 bases and 0 bases respectively, with 10 bases between them. Using reference TRBV7-9 and TRBJ2-2 for the parts outside the CDR3, the full variable domain is DTGVSQNPRHKITKRGQNVTFRCDPISEHNRLYWYRQTLGQGPEFLTYFQNEAQLEKSRLLSDRFSAERPKGSFSTLEIQRTEQGDSAMYLCASSLSGLANTGELFFGEGSRLTVL.

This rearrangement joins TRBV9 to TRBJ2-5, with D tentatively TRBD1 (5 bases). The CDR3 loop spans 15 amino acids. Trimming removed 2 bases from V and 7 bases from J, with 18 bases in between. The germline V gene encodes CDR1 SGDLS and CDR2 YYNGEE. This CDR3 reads CASSVGPEVRGTQYF. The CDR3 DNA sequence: TGTGCCAGCAGCGTGGGCCCGGAAGTAAGGGGGACCCAGTACTTC.

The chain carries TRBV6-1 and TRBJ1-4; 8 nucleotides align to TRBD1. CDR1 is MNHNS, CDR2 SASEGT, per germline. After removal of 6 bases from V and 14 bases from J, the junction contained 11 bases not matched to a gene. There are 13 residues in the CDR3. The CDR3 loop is CASREPSRQGLFF. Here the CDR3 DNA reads TGTGCCAGCAGGGAACCCTCGCGACAGGGGCTGTTTTTT.